This TCR beta chain was found in a study of T cell repertoires in ileal Crohn's disease. Study background: Surgery for a complication: stricturing in roughly 60%, penetrating in roughly 40%.

Time point described: inflamed ileum from the surgical specimen. CDR3 length equals 13 residues. From germline, CDR1 is SGHDT and CDR2 YYEEEE. V was cut by 4 bases and J by 6 bases, with 13 bases left in between. Clones were sequenced by immunoSEQ multiplex PCR, and TCRdb holds only the in-frame ones, with some missing. The profile shows 14,000 or so clones, around 80% of them singletons. The rearrangement links TRBV5-6 to TRBJ1-2; D gene uncertain. The receptor's source is an adult with Crohn's disease. The sample was ileal tissue. CDR3 bases: TGTGCCAGCAGCGGGAGGCCGCCGGATGGCTACACCTTC. Translating it yields CASSGRPPDGYTF.